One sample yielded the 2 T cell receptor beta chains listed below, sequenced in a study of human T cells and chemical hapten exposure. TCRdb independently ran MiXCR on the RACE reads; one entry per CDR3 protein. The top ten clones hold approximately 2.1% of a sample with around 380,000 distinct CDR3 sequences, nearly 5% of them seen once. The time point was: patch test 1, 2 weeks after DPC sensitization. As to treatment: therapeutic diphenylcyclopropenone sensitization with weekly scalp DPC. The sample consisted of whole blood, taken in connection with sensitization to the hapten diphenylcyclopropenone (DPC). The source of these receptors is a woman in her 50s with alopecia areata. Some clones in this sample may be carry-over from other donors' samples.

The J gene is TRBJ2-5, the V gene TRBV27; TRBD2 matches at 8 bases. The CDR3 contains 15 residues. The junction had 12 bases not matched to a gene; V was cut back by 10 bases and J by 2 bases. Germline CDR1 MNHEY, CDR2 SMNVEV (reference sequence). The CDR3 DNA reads TGTGCCACTTGGGGGGCGGGAGGCCCACAAGAGACCCAGTACTTC. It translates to CATWGAGGPQETQYF.

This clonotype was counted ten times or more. The DNA for the CDR3 is TGTGCCAGCAGCTTAGTTGGAGGCGGCTACACCTTC. It is translated as CASSLVGGGYTF. J is TRBJ1-2 and V is TRBV7-2; D call uncertain. The length of the CDR3 is 12 residues. The germline V gene encodes CDR1 SGHTA and CDR2 FQGNSA. Between the trimmed V and J ends, which lost 1 base and 8 bases, there was a span of 8 bases.